These 28 T cell receptor beta chains originate from one sample sequenced in a study of blood T cell repertoires in COVID-19. The repertoire was sequenced with immunoSEQ multiplex PCR; TCRdb's copy has only in-frame clones and lacks some. The sample lists 110,000 to 150,000 clones, around 78% seen once, with about 1.8% in the top ten. Material for sequencing was peripheral blood. The receptors shown here come from a woman aged 60-70 years with acute or convalescent COVID-19.

The V gene is TRBV19, the J gene TRBJ1-6; TRBD1 matches at 8 bases. Trimming removed 3 bases from V and 9 bases from J; junction bases left unmatched: 4. This CDR3 is 14 amino acids long. Germline values: CDR1 LNHDA, CDR2 SQIVND (reference sequence). The CDR3 DNA reads TGTGCCAGTAGTATTGGGCAGGGGGCTTCACCCCTCCACTTT. Translating it yields CASSIGQGASPLHF.

The CDR3 nucleotides are TGTGCCAGTAGTATTTTTGGGACAGGGGGCTACGAGCAGTACTTC. The encoded protein is CASSIFGTGGYEQYF. The chain carries TRBV19 and TRBJ2-7; 11 nucleotides match TRBD1. CDR3 length: 15 amino acids. Looked up from germline, CDR1 is LNHDA and CDR2 is SQIVND (reference sequence). The trim removed 3 bases at V and 3 bases at J, leaving 4 bases unmatched.

The rearrangement joins TRBV5-4 to TRBJ1-1; D not resolved. Trimming took 4 bases from V and 3 from J, leaving 7 bases between them. CDR3 length: 12 amino acids. CDR1 and CDR2 (germline): SGHNT, YYREEE (reference sequence). CDR3 nucleotide sequence: TGTGCCAGCAGCCACGGGGACACTGAAGCTTTCTTT. It translates to CASSHGDTEAFF.

This chain links TRBV28 with TRBJ2-1; 11 bases map to TRBD2. CDR1 and CDR2 (germline): MDHEN, SYDVKM. V shed 3 bases, J shed 6 bases, and the junction held 4 bases outside the gene matches. The CDR3 runs 15 residues. The CDR3 bases are TGTGCCAGCAGTTTTGCGCTAGCGGGAGGCAATGAGCAGTTCTTC. This encodes CASSFALAGGNEQFF.

The rearrangement links TRBV4-1 to TRBJ2-1, with TRBD2 matching over 7 bases. The CDR3 is made up of 16 amino acids. With V trimmed by 3 bases and J by 2 bases, 7 bases remained unmatched. Germline CDR1 is MGHRA and CDR2 is YSYEKL. CDR3 region: CASSHNPTSTYNEQFF. Written as DNA, the CDR3 is TGCGCCAGCAGCCATAACCCGACTAGCACCTACAATGAGCAGTTCTTC.

This clone was detected only once. The chain combines TRBV5-1 with TRBJ1-1; D call uncertain. Trimming cost V 5 bases and J 0 bases, with 14 bases left between them. The CDR3 covers 15 residues. The germline gives CDR1 SGHRS, CDR2 YFSETQ. This CDR3 reads CASRVGSVMNTEAFF. DNA of the CDR3: TGCGCCAGCAGGGTTGGGAGTGTAATGAACACTGAAGCTTTCTTT.

The chain has TRBV28 and TRBJ1-2; D is unresolved. This CDR3 has 13 residues. Trimming removed 2 bases at V and 5 bases at J, with 9 bases between. CDR1 is MDHEN and CDR2 is SYDVKM in the germline V gene. The CDR3 spells CASSLVAGYGYTF. The CDR3, as DNA: TGTGCCAGCAGTTTAGTGGCGGGATATGGCTACACCTTC.

There are a few counts of this clone. The J gene is TRBJ2-1, the V gene TRBV2; the D gene is possibly TRBD2 (5 bases). Trimming took 1 base from V and 4 from J, leaving 23 bases between them. This CDR3 has 19 amino acids. CDR1 and CDR2 (germline): SNHLY, FYNNEI. The CDR3 DNA reads TGTGCCAGCAGTGAAGAGTACGGGGTCTTAGATGGTGAATACAATGAGCAGTTCTTC. It is translated as CASSEEYGVLDGEYNEQFF.

The rearrangement uses TRBV6-5 and TRBJ1-1, with TRBD1 matching over 8 bases. The CDR3 is 14 residues long. Looked up from germline, CDR1 is MNHEY and CDR2 is SVGAGI. V lost 0 bases, J lost 5 bases, and 2 bases stayed unmatched. The DNA for the CDR3 is TGTGCCAGCAGTTACTCGGACAGGGAAACTGAAGCTTTCTTT. This encodes CASSYSDRETEAFF.

The chain recombines TRBV27 with TRBJ2-2, with D hard to call. The CDR3 has 16 residues. The germline CDR1 and CDR2 sequences are MNHEY and SMNVEV (reference sequence). Trimming took 0 bases from V and 4 from J, leaving 12 bases between them. The CDR3 bases are TGTGCCAGCAGTTTATCGACCGGTACGGGCACCGGGGAGCTGTTTTTT. Its translation: CASSLSTGTGTGELFF.

This chain's CDR3 is CASSLDRDFNEQYF. CDR3 coding DNA: TGTGCCAGCAGCTTAGACAGGGATTTCAACGAGCAGTACTTC. The gene calls are TRBV7-9 and TRBJ2-7; possibly TRBD1 for D (6 bases). The V gene's germline CDR1 is SEHNR and CDR2 FQNEAQ (reference sequence). The V and J ends lost 1 base and 5 bases respectively, with 12 bases between them. This CDR3 has 14 residues.

The CDR3 DNA sequence: TGTGCCAGCAGTTCTCTGACAGGGTTTATCGTGAGGCAGTACTTC. Its translation: CASSSLTGFIVRQYF. V gene TRBV28 combines with J gene TRBJ2-7; TRBD1 agrees at 7 bases. Germline lookup yields CDR1 MDHEN and CDR2 SYDVKM. Losses at the gene ends were 4 bases for V and 9 bases for J; bases not matched to a gene: 15. This CDR3 is built from 15 residues.

The rearrangement uses TRBV27 and TRBJ2-7, with 13 bases that match TRBD2. The CDR3 length is 15 residues. CDR1 and CDR2 (germline): MNHEY, SMNVEV (reference sequence). V lost 6 bases and J lost 4; bases outside the gene matches: 6. The CDR3 nucleotides read TGTGCCAGCAGGGGGACTAGCGGGGTAAGGTACGAGCAGTACTTC. Amino acids: CASRGTSGVRYEQYF.

The rearrangement links TRBV7-9 to TRBJ2-7, with TRBD2 identical over 9 bases. In germline, CDR1 is SEHNR, CDR2 FQNEAQ (reference sequence). With 3 bases clipped from V and 2 bases from J, the junction kept 8 bases outside the gene matches. The CDR3 has 16 amino acids. The CDR3 region has the DNA TGTGCCAGCAGCTTGGGGGGCGGGAGGGCCGCCTACGAGCAGTACTTC. Protein: CASSLGGGRAAYEQYF.

This sequence joins TRBV6-6 and TRBJ2-7, with a tentative D call TRBD2 (5 bases). Trimming left V 2 bases short and J 6 bases short, with 20 bases between. Germline CDR1 and CDR2: MNHNY and SVGAGI (reference sequence). There are 16 residues in the CDR3. The chain's CDR3 is CASSYDLQRVIFEQYF. CDR3 DNA: TGTGCCAGCAGTTACGATCTGCAGAGGGTAATATTCGAGCAGTACTTC.

This clone was observed once. The chain joins TRBV28 to TRBJ1-6, with D possibly being TRBD1 (6 bases). The ends were cut back, 3 bases at V and 10 bases at J, with 16 bases in the middle. The germline V gene encodes CDR1 MDHEN and CDR2 SYDVKM. The CDR3 length is 15 residues. DNA for the CDR3: TGTGCCAGCAGTTTCCAGCCGACAGGTTACTCACCCCTCCACTTT. This translates into CASSFQPTGYSPLHF.

This clone occurred a few times. V gene TRBV24-1 combines with J gene TRBJ2-2, with 8 bases identical to TRBD2. There are 15 residues in the CDR3. The trim removed 4 bases at V and 2 bases at J, leaving 2 bases unmatched. Germline CDR1 KGHDR, CDR2 SFDVKD. CDR3 in amino acids: CATSEVAGNTGELFF. The CDR3 DNA follows: TGTGCCACCAGTGAGGTAGCGGGAAACACCGGGGAGCTGTTTTTT.

V is TRBV7-9 and J is TRBJ1-1, with D possibly matching TRBD1 (5 bases). V lost 3 bases to trimming and J lost 0 bases, with 14 bases between them. The CDR3 is 16 amino acids. Germline CDR1 reads SEHNR; CDR2 reads FQNEAQ (reference sequence). CDR3 nucleotides: TGTGCCAGCAGCTTTGTGGTAGGGGCTTTGAACACTGAAGCTTTCTTT. Translation gives CASSFVVGALNTEAFF.

This clone was seen only a few times. The chain uses TRBV4-2 and TRBJ1-5; 7 bases are a match to TRBD1. V lost 0 bases to trimming and J lost 6 bases; unmatched junction nucleotides: 5. The CDR3 has 15 residues. The V gene's germline CDR1 is LGHNA and CDR2 YNFKEQ. The CDR3 sequence is CASSQDGDSPQPQHF. The DNA of the CDR3 is TGTGCCAGCAGCCAAGATGGGGACAGCCCTCAGCCCCAGCATTTT.

This clone was found many times. The chain couples TRBV13 to TRBJ1-2; 8 bases agree with TRBD1. The germline CDR1 and CDR2 sequences are PRHDT and FYEKMQ (reference sequence). The CDR3 covers 14 residues. V lost 5 bases to trimming and J lost 4 bases; unmatched junction nucleotides: 6. CDR3 coding DNA: TGTGCCAGCAGCGAAACCGGGACAGGCTATGGCTACACCTTC. It is translated as CASSETGTGYGYTF.

The rearrangement joins TRBV21-1 to TRBJ2-3; no DNA check was done on the table's D call, TRBD2. TRBV21-1 is a documented pseudogene. The CDR3 runs 18 residues. CDR3 region: CASSKESGTSGSTDTQYF. CDR3 in DNA: TGTGCCAGCAGCAAAGAAAGTGGGACTAGCGGGAGCACAGATACGCAGTATTTT.

In DNA, the CDR3 is TGTGCCAGCAGCTTACGACAGGGGGAATACAATGAGCAGTTCTTC. This encodes CASSLRQGEYNEQFF. The chain joins TRBV5-4 to TRBJ2-1; 9 nucleotides line up with TRBD1. This CDR3 comprises 15 residues. CDR1 is SGHNT, CDR2 YYREEE, per germline (reference sequence). The ends lost 2 bases at V and 4 bases at J; junction bases unmatched: 4.

This clone has only one observation. The CDR3 region has the DNA TGTGCCAGCAAACGGGAAAGGGTAAACGAGCAGTACTTC. It yields the protein CASKRERVNEQYF. V usage is TRBV6-5 and J usage is TRBJ2-7; tentative D call: TRBD2 (5 bases). The CDR3 runs 13 residues. The germline V and J ends were trimmed by 7 bases and 5 bases, with 15 bases remaining between them. Germline V gene sequence: CDR1 MNHEY, CDR2 SVGAGI.

The rearrangement uses TRBV3-1 (or the pseudogene TRBV3-2) and TRBJ1-5; 8 nucleotides line up with TRBD1. J was trimmed by 4 bases and V by 4 bases; bases with no gene match: 3. The CDR3 is 14 residues long. Germline values: CDR1 LGHDT, CDR2 YNNKEL (reference sequence). This CDR3 is CASSRGTGNQPQHF. CDR3 nucleotides: TGTGCCAGCAGCCGCGGGACAGGAAATCAGCCCCAGCATTTT.

The chain has TRBV25-1 and TRBJ2-1; 9 nucleotides match TRBD1. Germline-derived CDR1 and CDR2 are MGHDK and SYGVNS. This CDR3 has 16 residues. V shed 4 bases, J shed 4 bases, and the junction held 8 bases outside the gene matches. The CDR3: CASSGPGQGPYNEQFF. The CDR3 DNA follows: TGTGCCAGCAGTGGACCGGGACAGGGACCATACAATGAGCAGTTCTTC.

CDR3 protein: CASSDREKTYNEQFF. CDR3 nucleotide sequence: TGTGCCAGCAGCGACCGGGAAAAAACTTACAATGAGCAGTTCTTC. V and J are TRBV27 and TRBJ2-1; possibly TRBD2 for D (5 bases). The V gene lost 6 bases and the J gene lost 4 bases, with 16 bases spanning the gap. The CDR3 sequence is 15 residues long. Per the germline V gene, CDR1 is MNHEY and CDR2 is SMNVEV (reference sequence).

The chain combines TRBV28 with TRBJ1-3; D is uncertain. Trimming pared 2 bases from V and 1 base from J, leaving 12 bases between. In germline, CDR1 is MDHEN, CDR2 SYDVKM. The CDR3 length is 16 residues. The DNA for the CDR3 is TGTGCCAGCAGTTTACATGAGGAACGGTCTGGAAACACCATATATTTT. The encoded protein is CASSLHEERSGNTIYF.

The chain has TRBV6-1 and TRBJ2-7, with TRBD1 identical over 8 bases. V gave up 4 bases and J gave up 3 bases; unmatched junction bases: 11. CDR3 length: 16 residues. Germline-derived CDR1 and CDR2 are MNHNS and SASEGT. CDR3: CASSVRAGGEDYEQYF. The CDR3 DNA reads TGTGCCAGCAGTGTTAGGGCAGGGGGCGAAGACTACGAGCAGTACTTC.